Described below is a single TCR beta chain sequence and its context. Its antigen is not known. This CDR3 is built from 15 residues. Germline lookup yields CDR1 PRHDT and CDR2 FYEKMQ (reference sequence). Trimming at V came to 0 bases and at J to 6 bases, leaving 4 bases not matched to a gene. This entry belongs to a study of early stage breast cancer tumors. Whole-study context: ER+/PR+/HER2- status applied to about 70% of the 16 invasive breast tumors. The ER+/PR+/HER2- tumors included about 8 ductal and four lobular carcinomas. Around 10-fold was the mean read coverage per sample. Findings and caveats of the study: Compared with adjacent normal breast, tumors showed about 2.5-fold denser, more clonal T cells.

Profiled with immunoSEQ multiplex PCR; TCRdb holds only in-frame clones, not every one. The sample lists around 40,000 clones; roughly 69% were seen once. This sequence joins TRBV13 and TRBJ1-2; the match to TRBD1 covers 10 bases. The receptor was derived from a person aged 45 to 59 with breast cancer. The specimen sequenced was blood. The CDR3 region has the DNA TGTGCCAGCAGCTTAGGACCGGGACAGGGGAATGGCTACACCTTC. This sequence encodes CASSLGPGQGNGYTF. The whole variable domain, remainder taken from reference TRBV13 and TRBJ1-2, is AAGVIQSPRHLIKEKRETATLKCYPIPRHDTVYWYQQGPGQDPQFLISFYEKMQSDKGSIPDRFSAQQFSDYHSELNMSSLELGDSALYFCASSLGPGQGNGYTFGSGTRLTVV.